This entry concerns a single T cell receptor (beta chain). This clone has only one observation. The antigen this receptor binds is unknown. No base qualities exist here, and no much larger clone lies one base off it. The data are from a study of blood T cell repertoires in COVID-19 (TCRdb year 2020). As for the study more broadly: Samples covering the acute and convalescent phases of COVID-19 were provided by collaborators in the United States, Italy and Spain. A freely available public database, intended as a resource for researchers studying the immune response to SARS-CoV-2, is where the repertoires were released. Sample metadata almost always included a de-identified subject ID, COVID-19 status, age in years and sex. The prospective study material was composed of cDNA or gDNA derived from T cells, B-cell-depleted T cells, or PBMCs. Deeply sampled blood TCRbeta repertoires from subjects exposed to, actively infected with, or recovered from COVID-19 were included in the dataset. HLA class I and class II types, where available, came from metadata supplied by the sample provider rather than from assay-based typing. The samples were drawn from the first 160 participants of the ongoing ImmuneRACE study and from 1,254 subjects provided by 6 global collaborators. Paper-wide results and their limitations: How much clinical and demographic metadata was included differed by source and by participant, and the metadata was provided uncurated.

TCRbeta CDR3 regions were amplified from genomic DNA using the immunoSEQ Assay, a bias-controlled multiplex PCR. On the study's bioinformatics: The number of nucleated cells in each sample was estimated from the amplification of reference gene primers within the assay. Sequence reads were collapsed and filtered to measure the absolute abundance of every unique TCRbeta CDR3 rearrangement. For each sample, productive Simpson clonality was calculated as the square root of Simpson's diversity index across productive rearrangements. TCRdb obtained this table from immuneACCESS and retained in-frame rearrangements with V and J assigned. These tables miss some clones; where compared with another copy, unresolved V genes account for less than half of the shortfall, and the remainder is unexplained. V and J calls and clone size are given by that table; D and trimming were obtained from the DNA. The sample table shows about 99,000 clones, and around nine tenths are seen once. The ten largest clones take up 3% to 3.5% of the sample.

Reading the germline V gene (reference sequence) gives CDR1 SEHNR and CDR2 FQNEAQ. Spanning cysteine to phenylalanine, the CDR3 consists of 16 amino acids. The DNA shown is the 48-base CDR3, in frame from base 1. Trimming takes 5 bases from V and 0 bases from J, and the germline ends sit 13 bases apart. Each collaborating institution followed its own protocols to collect whole blood in K2EDTA tubes. For TCRbeta analysis, collaborators shipped samples in one of three forms: frozen whole blood, isolated PBMCs, or DNA extracted from either of those sample types. Sequencing was done on a sample of peripheral blood. The TCR originated in a man aged 45-60 years in a cohort sampled during active COVID-19. The chain is encoded by TRBV7-9 joined to TRBJ1-4, with TRBD1 perhaps the D gene, on 5 matching bases. The CDR3 corresponds to CASSPGTAATNEKLFF. In nucleotides, the sequence is TGTGCCAGCAGCCCCGGGACTGCCGCAACTAATGAAAAACTGTTTTTT.